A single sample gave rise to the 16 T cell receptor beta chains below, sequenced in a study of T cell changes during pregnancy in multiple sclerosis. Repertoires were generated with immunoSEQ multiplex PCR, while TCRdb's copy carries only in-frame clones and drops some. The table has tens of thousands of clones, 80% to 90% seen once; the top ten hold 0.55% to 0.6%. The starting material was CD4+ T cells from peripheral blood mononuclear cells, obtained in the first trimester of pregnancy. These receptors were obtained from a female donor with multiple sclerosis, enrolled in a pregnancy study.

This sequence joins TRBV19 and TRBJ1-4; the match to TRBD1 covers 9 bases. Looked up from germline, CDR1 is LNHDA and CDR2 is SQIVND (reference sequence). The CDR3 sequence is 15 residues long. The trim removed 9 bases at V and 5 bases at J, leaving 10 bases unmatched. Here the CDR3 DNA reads TGTGCCAGCAACCCGGGACAGGGAACCAATGAAAAACTGTTTTTT. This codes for CASNPGQGTNEKLFF.

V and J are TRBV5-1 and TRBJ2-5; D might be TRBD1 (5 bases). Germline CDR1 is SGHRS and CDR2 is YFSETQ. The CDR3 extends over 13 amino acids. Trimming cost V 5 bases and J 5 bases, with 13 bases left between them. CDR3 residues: CASSSGARETQYF. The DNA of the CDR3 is TGCGCCAGCAGTTCTGGGGCCCGGGAGACCCAGTACTTC.

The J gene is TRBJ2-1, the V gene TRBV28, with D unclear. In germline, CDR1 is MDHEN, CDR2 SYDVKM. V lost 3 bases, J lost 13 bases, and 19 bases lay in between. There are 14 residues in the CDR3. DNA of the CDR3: TGTGCCAGCAGTTTCCCAGGTCCTCCCCCCCTCCAGTTCTTC. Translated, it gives CASSFPGPPPLQFF.

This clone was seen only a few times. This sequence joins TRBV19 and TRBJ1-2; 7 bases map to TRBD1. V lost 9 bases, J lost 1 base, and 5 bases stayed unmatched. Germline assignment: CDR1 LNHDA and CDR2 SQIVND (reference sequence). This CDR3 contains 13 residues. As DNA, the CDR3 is TGTGCCAGCTACAGGGGCTTTAACTATGGCTACACCTTC. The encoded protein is CASYRGFNYGYTF.

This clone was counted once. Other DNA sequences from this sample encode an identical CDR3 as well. The CDR3 DNA follows: TGTGCCAGCAGCCAATCGACAAGAACTGAAGCTTTCTTT. Protein: CASSQSTRTEAFF. The rearrangement links TRBV14 to TRBJ1-1; D is unclear. V was trimmed by 2 bases and J by 5 bases, leaving 9 bases between them. CDR1 SGHDN and CDR2 FVKESK come from the germline V gene. This CDR3 region has 13 residues.

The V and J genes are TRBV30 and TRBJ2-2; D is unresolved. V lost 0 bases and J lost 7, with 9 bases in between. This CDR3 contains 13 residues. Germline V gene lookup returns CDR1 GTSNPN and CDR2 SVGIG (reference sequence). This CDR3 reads CAWSVSVLGELFF. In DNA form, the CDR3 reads TGTGCCTGGAGTGTCTCGGTTCTCGGGGAGCTGTTTTTT. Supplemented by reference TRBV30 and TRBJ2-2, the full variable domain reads SQTIHQWPATLVQPVGSPLSLECTVEGTSNPNLYWYRQAAGRGLQLLFYSVGIGQISSEVPQNLSASRPQDRQFILSSKKLLLSDSGFYLCAWSVSVLGELFFGEGSRLTVL.

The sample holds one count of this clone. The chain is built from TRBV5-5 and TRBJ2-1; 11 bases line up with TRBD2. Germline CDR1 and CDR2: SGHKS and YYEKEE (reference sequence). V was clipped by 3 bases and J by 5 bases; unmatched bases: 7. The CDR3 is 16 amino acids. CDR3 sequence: CASSSSGTSGNNEQFF. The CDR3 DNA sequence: TGTGCCAGCAGCTCCTCCGGGACTAGCGGAAACAATGAGCAGTTCTTC.

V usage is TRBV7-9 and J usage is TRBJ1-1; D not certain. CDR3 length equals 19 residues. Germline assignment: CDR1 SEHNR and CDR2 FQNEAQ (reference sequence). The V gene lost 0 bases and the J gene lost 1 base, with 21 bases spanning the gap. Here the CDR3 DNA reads TGTGCCAGCAGCTTAGCGCCGATCGGCCAAACGGAGCCGAACACTGAAGCTTTCTTT. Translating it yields CASSLAPIGQTEPNTEAFF.

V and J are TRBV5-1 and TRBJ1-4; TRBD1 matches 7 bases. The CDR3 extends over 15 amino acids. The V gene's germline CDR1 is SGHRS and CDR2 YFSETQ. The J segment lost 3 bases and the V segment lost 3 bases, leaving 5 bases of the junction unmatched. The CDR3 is CASSWGTASNEKLFF. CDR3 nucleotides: TGCGCCAGCAGCTGGGGGACAGCTTCTAATGAAAAACTGTTTTTT.

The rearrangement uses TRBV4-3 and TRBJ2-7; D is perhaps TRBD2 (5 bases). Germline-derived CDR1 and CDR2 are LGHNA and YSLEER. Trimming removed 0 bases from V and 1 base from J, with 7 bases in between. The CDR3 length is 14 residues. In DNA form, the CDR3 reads TGCGCCAGCAGCCAAGATCGGGGATCCTACGAGCAGTACTTC. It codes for CASSQDRGSYEQYF.

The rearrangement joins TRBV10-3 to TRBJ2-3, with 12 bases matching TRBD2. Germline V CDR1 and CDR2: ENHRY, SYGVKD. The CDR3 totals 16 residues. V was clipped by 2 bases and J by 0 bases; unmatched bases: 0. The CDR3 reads CAISEGTSGSTDTQYF. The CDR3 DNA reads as TGTGCCATCAGTGAGGGGACTAGCGGGAGCACAGATACGCAGTATTTT.

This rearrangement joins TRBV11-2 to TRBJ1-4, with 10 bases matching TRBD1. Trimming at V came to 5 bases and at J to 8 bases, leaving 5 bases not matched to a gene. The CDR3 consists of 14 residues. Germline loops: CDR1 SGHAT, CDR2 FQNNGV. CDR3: CASSVDRGHEKLFF. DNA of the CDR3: TGTGCCAGCAGCGTTGACAGGGGGCACGAAAAACTGTTTTTT.

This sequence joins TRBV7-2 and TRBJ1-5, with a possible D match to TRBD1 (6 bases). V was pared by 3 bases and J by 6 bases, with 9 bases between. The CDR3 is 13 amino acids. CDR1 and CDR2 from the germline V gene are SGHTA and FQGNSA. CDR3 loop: CASSFSQGQPQHF. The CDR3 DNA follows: TGTGCCAGCAGCTTTTCACAGGGTCAGCCCCAGCATTTT.

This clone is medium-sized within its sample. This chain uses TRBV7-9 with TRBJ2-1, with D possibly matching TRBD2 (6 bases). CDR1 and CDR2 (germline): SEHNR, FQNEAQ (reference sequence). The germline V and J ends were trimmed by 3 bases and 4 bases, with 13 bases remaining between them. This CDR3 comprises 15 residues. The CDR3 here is CASSFEGGTYNEQFF. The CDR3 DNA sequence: TGTGCCAGCAGCTTCGAGGGCGGGACGTACAATGAGCAGTTCTTC. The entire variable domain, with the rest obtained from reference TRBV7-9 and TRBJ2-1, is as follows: DTGVSQNPRHKITKRGQNVTFRCDPISEHNRLYWYRQTLGQGPEFLTYFQNEAQLEKSRLLSDRFSAERPKGSFSTLEIQRTEQGDSAMYLCASSFEGGTYNEQFFGPGTRLTVL.

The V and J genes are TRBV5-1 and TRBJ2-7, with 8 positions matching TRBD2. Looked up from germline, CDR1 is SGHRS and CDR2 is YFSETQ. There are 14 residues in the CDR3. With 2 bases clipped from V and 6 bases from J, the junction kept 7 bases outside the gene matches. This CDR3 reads CASSLVAGLSEQYF. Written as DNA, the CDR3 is TGCGCCAGCAGCTTAGTAGCGGGATTATCCGAGCAGTACTTC.

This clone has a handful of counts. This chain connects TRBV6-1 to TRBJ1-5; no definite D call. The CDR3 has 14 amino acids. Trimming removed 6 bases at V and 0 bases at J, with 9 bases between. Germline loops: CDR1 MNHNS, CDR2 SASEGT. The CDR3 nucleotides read TGTGCCAGCAGGGAGACGAGTAGCAATCAGCCCCAGCATTTT. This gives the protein CASRETSSNQPQHF.